This TCR beta chain stems from a study of T cell responses to AZD1222 COVID-19 vaccine. Germline V gene sequence: CDR1 LGHDT, CDR2 YNNKEL (reference sequence). The CDR3 has 9 amino acids. Only in-frame clones appear in the TCRdb table, and some are missing; sequencing was by immunoSEQ multiplex PCR. The top ten hold approximately 3.4% of the sample, which has more than 110,000 clones, 85% to 90% seen once. General study points: When two AZD1222 doses had been given, Spike-specific TCR breadth and depth rose.

Details on this clone: Its target is unknown. At one of its ends the junction is not consistent with the germline gene, which may arise from a read error.

J is TRBJ2-7 and V is TRBV3-1 (or the pseudogene TRBV3-2); D ambiguous. The TCR sequence derives from an adult in good health. This sample comprised peripheral blood, obtained on day 0 of AZD1222 vaccination. The CDR3 nucleotides read TGTGCCAGCAGCCTCCGTTCGGGCTTC. It codes for CASSLRSGF.